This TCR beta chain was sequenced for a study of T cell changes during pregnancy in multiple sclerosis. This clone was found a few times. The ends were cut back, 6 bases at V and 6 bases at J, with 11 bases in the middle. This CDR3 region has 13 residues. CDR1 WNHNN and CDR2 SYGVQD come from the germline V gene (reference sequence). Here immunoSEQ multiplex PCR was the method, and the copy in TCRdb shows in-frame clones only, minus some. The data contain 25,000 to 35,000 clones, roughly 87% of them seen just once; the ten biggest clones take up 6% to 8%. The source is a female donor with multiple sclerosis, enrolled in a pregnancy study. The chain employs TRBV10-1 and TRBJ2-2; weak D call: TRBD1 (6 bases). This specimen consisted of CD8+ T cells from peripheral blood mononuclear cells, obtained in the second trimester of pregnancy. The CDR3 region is CASRQGRPGELFF. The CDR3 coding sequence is TGCGCCAGCAGACAGGGCCGACCCGGGGAGCTGTTTTTT.